The following is a TCR beta chain sequence with its context. As yet, its antigen is unknown. Given a much more abundant clone one base away, this may be a read error. This record belongs to a study of Graves' ophthalmopathy and Graves' hyperthyroidism. Overall study: Stable hyperthyroidism denotes an absence of ophthalmopathy throughout 18 months of follow-up.

Study-wide findings and caveats: Among expanded thyroid clonotypes above 0.001 frequency, most also occurred in blood.

Amplified TCR beta CDR3 regions were obtained using RNA transcripts as template. The first-round RT-PCR employed HTBI primers together with the Qiagen OneStep RT-PCR kit. A multiplex PCR was then performed as the second round. Each CDR3 protein is one row after TCRdb ran MiXCR on the multiplex PCR reads. Among about 550,000 distinct CDR3 sequences listed, under 40% were seen once. CDR1 SGDLS and CDR2 YYNGEE come from the germline V gene. CDR3 length: 15 residues. Orbital computed tomography, thyroid ultrasound, TRAb, serum thyroxine and clinical symptoms formed the basis of diagnosis. Sequenced sample: peripheral blood or thyroid tissue (not recorded which). The V gene is TRBV9, the J gene TRBJ1-1; 7 bases match TRBD1. This clonotype was sampled from an adult man with Graves' hyperthyroidism. The CDR3 here is CASGVAGTVHSEAFF. CDR3 bases: TGTGCCAGCGGCGTAGCTGGGACAGTTCACTCTGAAGCTTTCTTT.